This T cell receptor beta chain was recovered during a study of regulatory T cells in long-lasting Graves disease. Study-wide background: Antithyroid drug intake by newly diagnosed Graves' patients had lasted under 3 months.

The authors built TCR beta libraries using iRepertoire HTBI primers and Arm-PCR of CDR3 regions. In TCRdb, the multiplex PCR reads were re-called with MiXCR into one record per CDR3 protein. The repertoire holds under 300,000 distinct CDR3 sequences, with around 18% as singletons. In its sample, this clonotype was seen many times. Its matching antigen is unknown. Sample time point: newly diagnosed GD, antithyroid drugs for less than 3 months. The TCR library used RNA extracted from PBMCs. Nine milliliters of peripheral blood went into EDTA tubes. Overall study findings and caveats: TCR diversity in persistent Graves' patients was below that of newly diagnosed ones. Under persistent disease, TRBV28, TRBJ1-2 and TRBJ2-5 were used preferentially.

The V segment lost 2 bases and the J segment 3 bases; nucleotides outside the gene matches: 0. CDR1 and CDR2 (germline): MNHEY, SVGEGT. This CDR3 has 13 amino acids. The sequence was collected from a female donor with Graves disease. This chain connects TRBV6-2 or TRBV6-3 to TRBJ2-5; 7 nucleotides agree with TRBD2. The source was peripheral blood mononuclear cells (PBMCs), collected at new diagnosis, from a patient treated with antithyroid drugs. The CDR3 nucleotides read TGTGCCAGCAGTTACGCGGGAGAAGAGACCCAGTACTTC. Encoded protein: CASSYAGEETQYF.